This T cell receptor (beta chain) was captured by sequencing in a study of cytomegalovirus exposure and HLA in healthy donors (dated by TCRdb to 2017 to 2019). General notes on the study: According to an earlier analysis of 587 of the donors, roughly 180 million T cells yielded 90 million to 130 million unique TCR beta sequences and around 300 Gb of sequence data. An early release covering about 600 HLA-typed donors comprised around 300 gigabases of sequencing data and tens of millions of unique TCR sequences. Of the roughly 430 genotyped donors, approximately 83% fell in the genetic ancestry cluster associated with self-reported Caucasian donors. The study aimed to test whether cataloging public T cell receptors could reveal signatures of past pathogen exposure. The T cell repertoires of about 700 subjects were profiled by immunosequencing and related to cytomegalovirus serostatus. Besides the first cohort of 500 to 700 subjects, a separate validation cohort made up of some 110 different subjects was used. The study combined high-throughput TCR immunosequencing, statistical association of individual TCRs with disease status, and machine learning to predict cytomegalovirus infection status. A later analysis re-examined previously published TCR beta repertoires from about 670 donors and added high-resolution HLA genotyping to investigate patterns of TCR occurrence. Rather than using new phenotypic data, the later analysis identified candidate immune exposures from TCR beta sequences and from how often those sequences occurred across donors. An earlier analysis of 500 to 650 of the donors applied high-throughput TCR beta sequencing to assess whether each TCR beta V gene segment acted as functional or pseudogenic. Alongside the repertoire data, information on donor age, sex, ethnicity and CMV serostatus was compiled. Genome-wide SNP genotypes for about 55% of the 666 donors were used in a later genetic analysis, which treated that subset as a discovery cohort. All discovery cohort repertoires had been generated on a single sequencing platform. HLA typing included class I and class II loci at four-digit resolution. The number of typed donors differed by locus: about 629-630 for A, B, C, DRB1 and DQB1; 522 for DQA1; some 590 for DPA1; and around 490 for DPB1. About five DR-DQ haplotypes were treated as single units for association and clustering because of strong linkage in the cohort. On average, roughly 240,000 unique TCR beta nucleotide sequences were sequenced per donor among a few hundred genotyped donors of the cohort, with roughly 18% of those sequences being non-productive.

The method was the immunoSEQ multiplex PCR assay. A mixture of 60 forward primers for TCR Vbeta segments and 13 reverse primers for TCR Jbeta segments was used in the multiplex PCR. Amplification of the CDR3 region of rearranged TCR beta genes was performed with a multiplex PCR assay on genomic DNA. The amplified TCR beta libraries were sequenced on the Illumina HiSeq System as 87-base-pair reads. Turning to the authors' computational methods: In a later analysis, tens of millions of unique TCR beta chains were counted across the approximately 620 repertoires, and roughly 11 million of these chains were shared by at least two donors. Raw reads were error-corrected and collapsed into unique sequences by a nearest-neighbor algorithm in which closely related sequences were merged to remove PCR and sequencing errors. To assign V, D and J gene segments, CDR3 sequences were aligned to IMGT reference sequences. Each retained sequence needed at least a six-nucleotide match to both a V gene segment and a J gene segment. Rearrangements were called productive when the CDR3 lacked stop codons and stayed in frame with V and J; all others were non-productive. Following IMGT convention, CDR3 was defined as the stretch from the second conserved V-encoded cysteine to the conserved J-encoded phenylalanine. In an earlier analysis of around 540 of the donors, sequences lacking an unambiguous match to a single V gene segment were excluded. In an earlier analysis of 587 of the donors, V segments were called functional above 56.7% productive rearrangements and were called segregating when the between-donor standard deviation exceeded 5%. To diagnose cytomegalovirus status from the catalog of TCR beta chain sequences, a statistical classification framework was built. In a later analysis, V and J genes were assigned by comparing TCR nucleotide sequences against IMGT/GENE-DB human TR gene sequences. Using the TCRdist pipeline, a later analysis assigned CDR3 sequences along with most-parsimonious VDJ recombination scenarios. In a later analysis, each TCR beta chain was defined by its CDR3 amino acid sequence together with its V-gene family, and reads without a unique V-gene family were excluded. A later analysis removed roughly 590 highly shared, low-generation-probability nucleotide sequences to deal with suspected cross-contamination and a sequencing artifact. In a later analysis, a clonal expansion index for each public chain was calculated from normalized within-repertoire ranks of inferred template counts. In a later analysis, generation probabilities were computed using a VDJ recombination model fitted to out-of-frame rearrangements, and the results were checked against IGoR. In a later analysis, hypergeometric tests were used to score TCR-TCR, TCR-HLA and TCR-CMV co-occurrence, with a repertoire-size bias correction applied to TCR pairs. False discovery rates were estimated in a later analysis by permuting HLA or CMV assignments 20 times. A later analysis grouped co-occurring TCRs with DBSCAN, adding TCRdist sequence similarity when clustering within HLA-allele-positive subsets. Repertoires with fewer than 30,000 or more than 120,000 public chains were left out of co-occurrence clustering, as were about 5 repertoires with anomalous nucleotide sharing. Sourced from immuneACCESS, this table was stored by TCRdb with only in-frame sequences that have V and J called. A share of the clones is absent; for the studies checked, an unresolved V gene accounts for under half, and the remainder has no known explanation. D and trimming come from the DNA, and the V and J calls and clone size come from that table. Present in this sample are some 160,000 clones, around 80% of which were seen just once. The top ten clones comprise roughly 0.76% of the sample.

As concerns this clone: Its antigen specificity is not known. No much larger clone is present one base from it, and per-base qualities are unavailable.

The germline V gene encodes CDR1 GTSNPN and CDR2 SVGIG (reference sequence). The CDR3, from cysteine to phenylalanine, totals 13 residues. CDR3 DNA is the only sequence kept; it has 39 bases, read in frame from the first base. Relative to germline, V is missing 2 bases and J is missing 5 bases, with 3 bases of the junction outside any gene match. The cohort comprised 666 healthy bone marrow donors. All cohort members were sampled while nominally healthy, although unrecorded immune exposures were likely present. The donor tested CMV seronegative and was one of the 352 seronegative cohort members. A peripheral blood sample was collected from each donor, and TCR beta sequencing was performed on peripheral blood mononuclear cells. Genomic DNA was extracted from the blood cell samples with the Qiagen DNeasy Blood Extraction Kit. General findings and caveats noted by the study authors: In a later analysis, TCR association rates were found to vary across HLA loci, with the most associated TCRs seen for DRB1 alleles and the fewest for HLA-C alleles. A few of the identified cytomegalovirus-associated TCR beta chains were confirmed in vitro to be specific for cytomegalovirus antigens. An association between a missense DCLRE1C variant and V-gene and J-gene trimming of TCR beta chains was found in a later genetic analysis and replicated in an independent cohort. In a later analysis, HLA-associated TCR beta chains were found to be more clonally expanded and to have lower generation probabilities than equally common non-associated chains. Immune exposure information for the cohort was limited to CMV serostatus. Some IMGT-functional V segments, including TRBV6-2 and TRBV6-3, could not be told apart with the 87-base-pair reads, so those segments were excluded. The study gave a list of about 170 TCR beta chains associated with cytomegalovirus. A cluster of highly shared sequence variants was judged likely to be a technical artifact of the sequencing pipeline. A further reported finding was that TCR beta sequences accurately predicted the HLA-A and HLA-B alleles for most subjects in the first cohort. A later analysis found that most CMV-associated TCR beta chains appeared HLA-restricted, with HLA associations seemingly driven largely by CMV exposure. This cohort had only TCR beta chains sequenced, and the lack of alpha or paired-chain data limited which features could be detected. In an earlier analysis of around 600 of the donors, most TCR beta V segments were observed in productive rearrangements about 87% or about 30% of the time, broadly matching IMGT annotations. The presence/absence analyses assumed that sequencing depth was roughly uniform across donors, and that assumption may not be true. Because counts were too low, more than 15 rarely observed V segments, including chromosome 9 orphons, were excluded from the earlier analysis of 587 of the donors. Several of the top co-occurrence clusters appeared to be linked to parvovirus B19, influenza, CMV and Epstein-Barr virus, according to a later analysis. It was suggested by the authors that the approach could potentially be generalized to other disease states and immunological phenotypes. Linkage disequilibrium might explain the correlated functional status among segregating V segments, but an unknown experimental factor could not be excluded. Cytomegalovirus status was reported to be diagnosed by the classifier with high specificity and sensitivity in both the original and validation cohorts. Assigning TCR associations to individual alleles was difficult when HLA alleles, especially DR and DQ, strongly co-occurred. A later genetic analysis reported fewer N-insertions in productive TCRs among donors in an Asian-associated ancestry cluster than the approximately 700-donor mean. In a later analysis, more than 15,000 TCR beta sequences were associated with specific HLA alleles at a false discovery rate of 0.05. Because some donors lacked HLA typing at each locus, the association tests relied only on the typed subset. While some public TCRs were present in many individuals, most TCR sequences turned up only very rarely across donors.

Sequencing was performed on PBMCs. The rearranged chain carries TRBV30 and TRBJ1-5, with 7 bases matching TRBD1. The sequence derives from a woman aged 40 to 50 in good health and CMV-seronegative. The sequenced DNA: TGTGCCTGGAGTAGCAGGGGGGATCAGCCCCAGCATTTT. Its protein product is CAWSSRGDQPQHF.